The rows below give T cell receptor beta chains drawn from one sample of a study of shared clonotypes between healthy human individuals. The assay was immunoSEQ multiplex PCR, and TCRdb's table has in-frame clones only and misses some. The repertoire holds hundreds of thousands of clones, with under 95% as singletons. The sample taken for sequencing was naive CD8+ T cells sorted from blood. The source is a man in his thirties or forties in good health. The CDR3 runs from the conserved cysteine through the conserved F or W. The order of the fields is V gene, J gene, clone size, D gene, CDR3 DNA, CDR3 protein. A D gene is named only where the DNA matches it firmly. Size values are once, few and many counts, or a class for expanded clones, and some rows have none.

>TRBV20-1|TRBJ2-1|.|.
TGCAGTGCCGGGACCCACAATGAGCAGTTCTTC
CSAGTHNEQFF
>TRBV28|TRBJ1-5|.|.
TGTGCCAGCAGCCCCAGGGGAGGGAGCAATCAGCCCCAGCATTTT
CASSPRGGSNQPQHF
>TRBV27|TRBJ2-1|.|.
TGTGCCACCACGGGAACAAACTACAATGAGCAGTTCTTC
CATTGTNYNEQFF
>TRBV27|TRBJ2-3|.|.
TGTGCCAGCGGCAGGGTGGCAGATACGCAGTATTTT
CASGRVADTQYF
>TRBV29-1|TRBJ2-7|.|.
TGCAGCGTTCTTGGGCGGGATAGCTACGAGCAGTACTTC
CSVLGRDSYEQYF
>TRBV14|TRBJ2-1|.|TRBD2
TGTGCCAGCAGCCAAGCGTCGCAGGGAGGGGATGAGCAGTTCTTC
CASSQASQGGDEQFF
>TRBV28|TRBJ1-1|.|.
TGTGCCAGCAGAAGCTCGGGGGGGCCAACTGAAGCTTTCTTT
CASRSSGGPTEAFF
>TRBV5-1|TRBJ1-2|.|.
TGCGCCAGCAGCTTGTCCGACAGGCTCTATGGCTACACCTTC
CASSLSDRLYGYTF
>TRBV27|TRBJ2-1|.|.
TGTGCCAGCAGTTTCCAGGGACAACATGAGCAGTTCTTC
CASSFQGQHEQFF
>TRBV10-3|TRBJ2-3|.|.
TGTGCCATCAGTGAATCGGACAGAACAGATACGCAGTATTTT
CAISESDRTDTQYF
>TRBV27|TRBJ1-1|.|.
TGTGCCAGCAGTTTATCGATATCGGCGGGACCCAACACTGAAGCTTTCTTT
CASSLSISAGPNTEAFF
>TRBV5-4|TRBJ2-3|.|.
TGTGCCAGCAGCCTAGAACCAGGAGCATCCACAGATACGCAGTATTTT
CASSLEPGASTDTQYF
>TRBV2|TRBJ2-3|.|.
TGTGCCAGCAGGGGAAAGGACAGCACAGATACGCAGTATTTT
CASRGKDSTDTQYF
>TRBV6-1|TRBJ1-1|.|.
TGTGCCAGCAGTGGAGCAGGTTTGGACCAGAACACTGAAGCTTTCTTT
CASSGAGLDQNTEAFF
>TRBV19|TRBJ1-1|.|.
TGTGCCAGTAGTATATCTTACACTGAAGCTTTCTTT
CASSISYTEAFF
>TRBV5-4|TRBJ1-5|few|TRBD1
TGTGCCAGCAGCTTGGACAGGGGTTGGAATCAGCCCCAGCATTTT
CASSLDRGWNQPQHF
>TRBV19|TRBJ2-7|.|.
TGTGCCAGTAGTATAGCGTTGGTCCCTACGGCCGAGCAGTACTTC
CASSIALVPTAEQYF
>TRBV27|TRBJ2-1|.|.
TGTGCCAGCAGTCCGGGACTTCCGTCCTACAATGAGCAGTTCTTC
CASSPGLPSYNEQFF
>TRBV5-6|TRBJ1-4|.|.
TGTGCCAGCAGCGGGGGTTGGGAAAAACTGTTTTTT
CASSGGWEKLFF
>TRBV19|TRBJ2-2|.|.
TGTGCCAGTAGGGCCAGCGGTCCCGGGGAGCTGTTTTTT
CASRASGPGELFF
>TRBV2|TRBJ2-3|.|TRBD2
TGTGCCAGCAGTGAAGGTCTGGCTAGCGGGAGCACAGATACGCAGTATTTT
CASSEGLASGSTDTQYF
>TRBV19|TRBJ2-1|.|.
TGTGCCAGTAGGCCCGGTTGGGATGAGCAGTTCTTC
CASRPGWDEQFF
>TRBV30|TRBJ2-2|.|TRBD1
TGTGCCTGGAGTGGGACAGGGGCCACCGGGGAGCTGTTTTTT
CAWSGTGATGELFF
>TRBV30|TRBJ1-3|once|.
TGTGCCTGGAGTCCAGGAGGAAACACCATATATTTT
CAWSPGGNTIYF
>TRBV4-1|TRBJ1-1|.|TRBD1
TGCGCCAGCAGCCAAGAGGCCCAGGGGGCATTGAACACTGAAGCTTTCTTT
CASSQEAQGALNTEAFF
>TRBV9|TRBJ2-1|.|.
TGTGCCAGCAGCGTAGAGTACAATGAGCAGTTCTTC
CASSVEYNEQFF
>TRBV19|TRBJ1-5|.|TRBD1
TGTGCCAGTAGTATTCTAGGACAGGGCAATCAGCCCCAGCATTTT
CASSILGQGNQPQHF
>TRBV29-1|TRBJ2-2|.|TRBD2
TGCAGCGTTGAACTAGCGGGAGGATACACCGGGGAGCTGTTTTTT
CSVELAGGYTGELFF
>TRBV5-6|TRBJ2-5|.|.
TGTGCCAGCAGCTTAGGGTTTGGAGAGACCCAGTACTTC
CASSLGFGETQYF
>TRBV4-1|TRBJ2-7|once|TRBD2
TGCGCCAGCAGCCTTCTAGCGGGAGTATCCTACGAGCAGTACTTC
CASSLLAGVSYEQYF
>TRBV6-5|TRBJ2-2|.|.
TGTGCCAGCAGTACAGGCTCTTTAACCACCGGGGAGCTGTTTTTT
CASSTGSLTTGELFF
>TRBV28|TRBJ1-5|few|.
TGTGCCAGCAGTTTCCTTGCCAGTAGCAATCAGCCCCAGCATTTT
CASSFLASSNQPQHF
>TRBV5-6|TRBJ1-1|.|.
TGTGCCAGCAGCTTGGGTAGCGCAGGTAGCGCTGAAGCTTTCTTT
CASSLGSAGSAEAFF
>TRBV27|TRBJ2-3|once|.
TGTGCCAGCAAATCGTGGGACACCGACACAGATACGCAGTATTTT
CASKSWDTDTDTQYF
>TRBV2|TRBJ2-1|.|TRBD2
TGTGCCAGCAGTGATCCGGGACTAGTTGTCTACAATGAGCAGTTCTTC
CASSDPGLVVYNEQFF
>TRBV19|TRBJ2-1|.|TRBD2
TGTGCCAGTAGCTACTATTGGGGACTAGCGGGTCATGAGCAGTTCTTC
CASSYYWGLAGHEQFF
>TRBV9|TRBJ2-1|.|TRBD2
TGTGCCAGCAGCGTAAGCGGGAGGGCGAGTGAGCAGTTCTTC
CASSVSGRASEQFF
>TRBV27|TRBJ1-1|.|.
TGTGCCAGCATGTCACTTCTGAACACTGAAGCTTTCTTT
CASMSLLNTEAFF
>TRBV11-2|TRBJ2-1|.|.
TGTGCCAGCCGCCCATCAGAGTCCAGCTCCTACAATGAGCAGTTCTTC
CASRPSESSSYNEQFF
>TRBV7-8|TRBJ2-1|.|TRBD2
TGTGCCAGCAGCTTATACCAGCGGGAGCGTAGCGATGAGCAGTTCTTC
CASSLYQRERSDEQFF
>TRBV28|TRBJ2-7|.|.
TGTGCCAGCAGTTCTCCGGATTTCCCCTTGTACCGGTACTTC
CASSSPDFPLYRYF
>TRBV9|TRBJ2-2|.|.
TGTGCCAGCAGCGTATTCCTGGGACAAACCACCGGGGAGCTGTTTTTT
CASSVFLGQTTGELFF
>TRBV11-1|TRBJ2-2|.|.
TGTGCCAGCAGCTTAGAGTCAATTGCCGGGGAGCTGTTTTTT
CASSLESIAGELFF
>TRBV28|TRBJ1-1|.|TRBD1
TGTGCCAGCAGGCGAACAGGGGGCAGGGGGAACACTGAAGCTTTCTTT
CASRRTGGRGNTEAFF
>TRBV13|TRBJ2-7|once|.
TGTGCCAGCGTCCGGACCGCCGGCTCCTACGAGCAGTACTTC
CASVRTAGSYEQYF
>TRBV9|TRBJ2-7|few|.
TGTGCCAGCAGCGTATCGGCCGAGGGCGTCTACGAGCAGTACTTC
CASSVSAEGVYEQYF
>TRBV5-4|TRBJ2-3|.|TRBD2
TGTGCCAGCAGCTTGTCAGTAGCGGGAGATCGGGCCATGGATACGCAGTATTTT
CASSLSVAGDRAMDTQYF
>TRBV7-9|TRBJ2-1|.|.
TGTGCCAGCAGCCTTAATAACATGGGGCAGACAGATCAAAATGAGCAGTTCTTC
CASSLNNMGQTDQNEQFF
>TRBV11-2|TRBJ2-5|.|TRBD2
TGTGCCAGCGCCTCTGTGCTAGCGGGCAGAGAGACCCAGTACTTC
CASASVLAGRETQYF
>TRBV5-5|TRBJ2-1|.|.
TGTGCCAGCAAGGACAAAAATCCGGCTTACAATGAGCAGTTCTTC
CASKDKNPAYNEQFF
>TRBV27|TRBJ2-6|.|TRBD2
TGTGCCAGCAGTTTAACTAGCGGGGGTCCTGGGGCCAACGTCCTGACTTTC
CASSLTSGGPGANVLTF
>TRBV7-9|TRBJ2-3|.|TRBD1
TGTGCCAGCAGGCAGGGGGCTGTAGATACGCAGTATTTT
CASRQGAVDTQYF
>TRBV5-8|TRBJ2-7|.|.
TGTGCCAGCAGCCCCTCCTACGAGCAGTACTTC
CASSPSYEQYF
>TRBV9|TRBJ1-2|.|.
TGTGCCAGCAGCTCCTCGGGATCCTCCGCTGTCTATGGCTACACCTTC
CASSSSGSSAVYGYTF
>TRBV10-2|TRBJ2-5|.|TRBD2
TGCGCCAGCAGTGAGTCGGGATCGGGAGGGCCAGAGACCCAGTACTTC
CASSESGSGGPETQYF
>TRBV27|TRBJ2-3|.|.
TGTGCCACTGGGAGATCCCCCCGCACAGATACGCAGTATTTT
CATGRSPRTDTQYF
>TRBV7-9|TRBJ2-7|.|.
TGTGCCAGCAGCTTAGACGACCGCGTCTACGAGCAGTACTTC
CASSLDDRVYEQYF
>TRBV28|TRBJ2-7|.|TRBD2
TGTGCCAGCAGCATAGCGGGAGGGCATCCCGAGCAGTACTTC
CASSIAGGHPEQYF
>TRBV27|TRBJ2-7|.|.
TGTGCCAGCAGTTTCGGGGGCGCGTCCTACGAGCAGTACTTC
CASSFGGASYEQYF
>TRBV28|TRBJ2-2|.|TRBD2
TGTGCCAGCAGTTTCCTGGCGACTAGCGGGAGGTCTGGCGGGGAGCTGTTTTTT
CASSFLATSGRSGGELFF